The T cell receptor beta chain described here comes from a study of CD8 T cells in ankylosing spondylitis. The study's findings and limits: Apparently characteristic of ankylosing spondylitis blood was a TCR beta motif (roughly eight highly homologous variants). Disease-linked clones reportedly concentrated significantly in matched ankylosing spondylitis synovial fluid. With a CD8+ phenotype, disease-linked clones were relatively rare in peripheral blood. Reports of some motif variants in reactive arthritis synovial fluid and blood predate this one.

Trimming pared 8 bases from V and 0 bases from J, leaving 14 bases between. This CDR3 comprises 14 residues. From germline, CDR1 is SQVTM and CDR2 ANQGSEA. Concerning this clonotype: What it binds is unknown.

Scientists made TCR beta libraries using quantitative 5'-RACE with molecular barcodes. A single record per CDR3 protein comes from TCRdb applying MiXCR to the 5' RACE reads. The table lists 700,000 or so distinct CDR3 sequences, under 20% of them singletons. The receptor was derived from a male donor with ankylosing spondylitis. Source material: blood, either unsorted or a sorted T cell fraction (not recorded which). V and J are TRBV29-1 and TRBJ2-1, with no clear D. CDR3 coding DNA: TGCAGCTTTTTGGGTAGTGTCTCCTACAATGAGCAGTTCTTC. Translating it yields CSFLGSVSYNEQFF.